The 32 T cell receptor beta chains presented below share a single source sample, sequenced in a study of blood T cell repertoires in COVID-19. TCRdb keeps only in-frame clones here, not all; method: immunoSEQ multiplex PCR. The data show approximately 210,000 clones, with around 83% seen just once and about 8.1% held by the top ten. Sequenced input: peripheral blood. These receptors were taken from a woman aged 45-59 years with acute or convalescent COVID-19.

This CDR3 is CATSGSGTRSPYEQYF. The CDR3 nucleotides read TGTGCCACCAGTGGCTCTGGGACTAGGTCCCCCTACGAGCAGTACTTC. J is TRBJ2-7 and V is TRBV24-1; 8 nucleotides match TRBD2. The CDR3 runs 16 residues. V shed 5 bases and J 2 bases; nucleotides not matched to a gene: 10. The germline V gene has CDR1 KGHDR and CDR2 SFDVKD.

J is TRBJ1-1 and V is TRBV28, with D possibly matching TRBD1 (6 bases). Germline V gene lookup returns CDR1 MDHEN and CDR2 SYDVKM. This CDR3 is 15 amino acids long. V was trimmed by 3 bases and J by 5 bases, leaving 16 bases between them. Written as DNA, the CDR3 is TGTGCCAGCAGTTTTGTTGGGACACTGGCGACTGAAGCTTTCTTT. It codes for CASSFVGTLATEAFF.

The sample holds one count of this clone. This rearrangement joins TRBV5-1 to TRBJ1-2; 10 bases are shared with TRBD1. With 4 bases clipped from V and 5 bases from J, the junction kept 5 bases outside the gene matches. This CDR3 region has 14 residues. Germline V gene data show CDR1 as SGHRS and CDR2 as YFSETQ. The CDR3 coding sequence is TGCGCCAGCAGCCTGGGACAGGGGAGATATGGCTACACCTTC. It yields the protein CASSLGQGRYGYTF.

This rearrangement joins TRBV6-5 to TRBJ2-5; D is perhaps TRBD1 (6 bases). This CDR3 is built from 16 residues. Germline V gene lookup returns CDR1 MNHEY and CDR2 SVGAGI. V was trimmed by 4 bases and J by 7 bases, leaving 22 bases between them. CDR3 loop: CASSSTQDRRPSTQYF. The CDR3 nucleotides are TGTGCCAGCAGTTCGACACAAGACAGGCGCCCATCGACCCAGTACTTC.

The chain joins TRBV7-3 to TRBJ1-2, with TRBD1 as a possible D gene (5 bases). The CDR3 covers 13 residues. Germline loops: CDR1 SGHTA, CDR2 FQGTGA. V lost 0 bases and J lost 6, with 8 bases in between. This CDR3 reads CASSLTGRDGYTF. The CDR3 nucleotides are TGTGCCAGCAGCTTAACGGGCAGGGATGGCTACACCTTC.

The CDR3 sequence: CASSIFPSISGTGELFF. CDR3 nucleotides: TGTGCCAGCAGCATATTTCCAAGTATTTCGGGGACCGGGGAGCTGTTTTTT. This sequence joins TRBV5-6 and TRBJ2-2, with D possibly matching TRBD2 (5 bases). CDR1 and CDR2 from the germline V gene are SGHDT and YYEEEE. This CDR3 has 17 amino acids. V lost 4 bases and J 5 bases, leaving 21 bases between the germline ends.

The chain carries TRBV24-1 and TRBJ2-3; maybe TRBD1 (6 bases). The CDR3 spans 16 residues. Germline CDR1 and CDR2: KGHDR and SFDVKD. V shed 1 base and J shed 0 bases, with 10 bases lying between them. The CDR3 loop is CATSDFTGSSTDTQYF. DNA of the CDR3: TGTGCCACCAGTGATTTTACAGGGTCTAGCACAGATACGCAGTATTTT.

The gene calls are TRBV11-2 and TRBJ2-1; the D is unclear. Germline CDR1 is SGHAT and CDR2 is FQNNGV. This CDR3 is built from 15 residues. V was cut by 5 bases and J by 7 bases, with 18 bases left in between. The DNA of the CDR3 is TGTGCCAGCAGCGCAACCTTACCCCCCGGGAATGAGCAGTTCTTC. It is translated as CASSATLPPGNEQFF.

The CDR3 loop reads CAWSRQGGNQPQHF. The DNA of the CDR3 is TGTGCCTGGAGCCGACAGGGAGGCAATCAGCCCCAGCATTTT. The rearrangement uses TRBV30 and TRBJ1-5; 7 bases align to TRBD1. CDR3 length: 14 amino acids. Germline CDR1 reads GTSNPN; CDR2 reads SVGIG (reference sequence). The V gene end was trimmed by 3 bases and the J gene end by 2 bases; junction bases not matched to a gene: 4.

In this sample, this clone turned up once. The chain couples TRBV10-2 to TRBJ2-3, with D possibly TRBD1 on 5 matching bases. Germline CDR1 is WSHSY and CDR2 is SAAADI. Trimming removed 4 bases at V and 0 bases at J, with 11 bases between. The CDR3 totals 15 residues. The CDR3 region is CASSGNRPSTDTQYF. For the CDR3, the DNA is TGCGCCAGCAGTGGTAACAGGCCGAGCACAGATACGCAGTATTTT.

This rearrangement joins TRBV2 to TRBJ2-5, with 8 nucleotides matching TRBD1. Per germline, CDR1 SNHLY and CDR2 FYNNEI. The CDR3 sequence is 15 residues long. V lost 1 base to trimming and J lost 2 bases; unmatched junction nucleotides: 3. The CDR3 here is CASSEGTGRQETQYF. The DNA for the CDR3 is TGTGCCAGCAGTGAAGGGACAGGGCGGCAAGAGACCCAGTACTTC.

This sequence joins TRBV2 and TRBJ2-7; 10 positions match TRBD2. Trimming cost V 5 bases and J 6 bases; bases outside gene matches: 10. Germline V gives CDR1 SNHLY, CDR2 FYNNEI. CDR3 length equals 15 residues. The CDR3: CASSPTGLANSEQYF. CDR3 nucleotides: TGTGCCAGCAGTCCTACGGGACTAGCGAATTCCGAGCAGTACTTC.

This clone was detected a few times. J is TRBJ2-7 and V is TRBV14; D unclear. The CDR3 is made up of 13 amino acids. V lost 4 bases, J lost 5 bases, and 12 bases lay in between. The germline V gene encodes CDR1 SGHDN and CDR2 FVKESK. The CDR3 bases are TGTGCCAGCAGCCTCCATCTAATCGACGAGCAGTACTTC. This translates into CASSLHLIDEQYF.

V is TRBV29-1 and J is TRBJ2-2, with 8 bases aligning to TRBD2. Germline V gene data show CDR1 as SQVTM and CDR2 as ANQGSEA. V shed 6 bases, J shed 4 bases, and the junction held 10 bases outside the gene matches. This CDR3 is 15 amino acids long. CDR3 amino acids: CSVLTSGSVTGELFF. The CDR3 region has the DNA TGCAGCGTACTAACCAGCGGGAGTGTCACCGGGGAGCTGTTTTTT.

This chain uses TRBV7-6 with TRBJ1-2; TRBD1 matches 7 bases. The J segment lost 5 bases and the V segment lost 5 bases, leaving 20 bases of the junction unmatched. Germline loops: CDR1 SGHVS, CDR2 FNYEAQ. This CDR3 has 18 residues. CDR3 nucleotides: TGTGCCAGCAGCCTAGGGTCCCGGGACAGATTTTCTTATTATGGCTACACCTTC. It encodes CASSLGSRDRFSYYGYTF. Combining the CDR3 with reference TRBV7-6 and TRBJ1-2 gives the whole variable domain GAGVSQSPRYKVTKRGQDVALRCDPISGHVSLYWYRQALGQGPEFLTYFNYEAQQDKSGLPNDRFSAERPEGSISTLTIQRTEQRDSAMYRCASSLGSRDRFSYYGYTFGSGTRLTVV.

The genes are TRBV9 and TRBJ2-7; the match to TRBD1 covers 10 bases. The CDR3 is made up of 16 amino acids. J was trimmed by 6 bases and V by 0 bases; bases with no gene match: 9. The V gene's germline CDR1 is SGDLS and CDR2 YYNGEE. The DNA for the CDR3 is TGTGCCAGCAGCGTAGATGGGGGGACAGGGGTCCGCGAGCAGTACTTC. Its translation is CASSVDGGTGVREQYF.

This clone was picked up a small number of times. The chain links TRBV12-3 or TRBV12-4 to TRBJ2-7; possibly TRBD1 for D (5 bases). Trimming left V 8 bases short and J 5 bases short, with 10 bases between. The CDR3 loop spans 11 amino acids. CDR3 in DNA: TGTGCCAGCCAGGCAGGGCACGAGCAGTACTTC. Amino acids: CASQAGHEQYF.

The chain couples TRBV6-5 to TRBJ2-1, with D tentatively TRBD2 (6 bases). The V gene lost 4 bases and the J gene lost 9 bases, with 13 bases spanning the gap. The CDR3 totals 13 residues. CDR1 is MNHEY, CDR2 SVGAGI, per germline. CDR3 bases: TGTGCCAGCAGTTTCGGGAGTCTCAGTGAGCAGTTCTTC. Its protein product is CASSFGSLSEQFF.

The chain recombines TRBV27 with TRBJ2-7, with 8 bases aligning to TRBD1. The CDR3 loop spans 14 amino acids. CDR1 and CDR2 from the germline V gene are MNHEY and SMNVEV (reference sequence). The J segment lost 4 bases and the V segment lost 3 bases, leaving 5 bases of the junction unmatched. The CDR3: CASSLDRVRYEQYF. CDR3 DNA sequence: TGTGCCAGCAGTTTGGACAGGGTAAGATACGAGCAGTACTTC.

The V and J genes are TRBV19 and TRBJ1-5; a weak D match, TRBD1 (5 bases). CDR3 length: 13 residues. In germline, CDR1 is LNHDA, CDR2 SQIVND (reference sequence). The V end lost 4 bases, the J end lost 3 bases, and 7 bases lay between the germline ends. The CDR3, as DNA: TGTGCCAGTAGTAAGGGGAACAATCAGCCCCAGCATTTT. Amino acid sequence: CASSKGNNQPQHF. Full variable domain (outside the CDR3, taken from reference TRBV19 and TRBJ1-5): DGGITQSPKYLFRKEGQNVTLSCEQNLNHDAMYWYRQDPGQGLRLIYYSQIVNDFQKGDIAEGYSVSREKKESFPLTVTSAQKNPTAFYLCASSKGNNQPQHFGDGTRLSIL.

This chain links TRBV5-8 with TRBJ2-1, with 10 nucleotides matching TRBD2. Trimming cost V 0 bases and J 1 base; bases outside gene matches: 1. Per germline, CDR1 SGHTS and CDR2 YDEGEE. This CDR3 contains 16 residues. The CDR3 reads CASSLGGLASYNEQFF. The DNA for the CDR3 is TGTGCCAGCAGCTTGGGGGGACTAGCGTCCTACAATGAGCAGTTCTTC.

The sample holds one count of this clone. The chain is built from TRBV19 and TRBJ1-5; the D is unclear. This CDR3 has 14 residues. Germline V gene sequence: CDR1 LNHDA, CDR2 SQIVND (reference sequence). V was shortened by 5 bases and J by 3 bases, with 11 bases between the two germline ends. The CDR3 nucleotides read TGTGCCAGTAGTTACAGCTTGTACAATCAGCCCCAGCATTTT. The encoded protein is CASSYSLYNQPQHF. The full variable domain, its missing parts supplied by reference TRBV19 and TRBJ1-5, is DGGITQSPKYLFRKEGQNVTLSCEQNLNHDAMYWYRQDPGQGLRLIYYSQIVNDFQKGDIAEGYSVSREKKESFPLTVTSAQKNPTAFYLCASSYSLYNQPQHFGDGTRLSIL.

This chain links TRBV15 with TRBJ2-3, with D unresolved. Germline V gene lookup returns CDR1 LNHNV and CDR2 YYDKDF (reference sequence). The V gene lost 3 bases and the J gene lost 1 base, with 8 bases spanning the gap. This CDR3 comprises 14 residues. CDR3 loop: CATSRAQGTDTQYF. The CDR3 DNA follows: TGTGCCACCAGCAGGGCACAAGGCACAGATACGCAGTATTTT.

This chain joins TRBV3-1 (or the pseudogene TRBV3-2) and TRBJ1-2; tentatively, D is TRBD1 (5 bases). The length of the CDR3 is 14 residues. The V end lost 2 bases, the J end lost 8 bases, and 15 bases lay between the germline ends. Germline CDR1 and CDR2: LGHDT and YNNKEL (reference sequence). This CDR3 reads CASSQRGGVDGYTF. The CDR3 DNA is TGTGCCAGCAGCCAAAGAGGAGGGGTTGACGGCTACACCTTC.

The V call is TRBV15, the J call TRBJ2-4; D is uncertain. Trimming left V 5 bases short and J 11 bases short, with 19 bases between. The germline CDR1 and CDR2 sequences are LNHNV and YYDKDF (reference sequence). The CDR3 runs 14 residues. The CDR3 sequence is CATSGSRTREVQYF. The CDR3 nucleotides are TGTGCCACCAGCGGCTCCCGAACCCGTGAGGTTCAGTACTTC.

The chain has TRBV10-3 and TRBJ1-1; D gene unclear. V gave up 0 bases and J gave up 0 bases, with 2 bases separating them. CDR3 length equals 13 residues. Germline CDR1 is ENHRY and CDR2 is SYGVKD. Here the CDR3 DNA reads TGTGCCATCAGTGAGTCCGTGAACACTGAAGCTTTCTTT. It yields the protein CAISESVNTEAFF.

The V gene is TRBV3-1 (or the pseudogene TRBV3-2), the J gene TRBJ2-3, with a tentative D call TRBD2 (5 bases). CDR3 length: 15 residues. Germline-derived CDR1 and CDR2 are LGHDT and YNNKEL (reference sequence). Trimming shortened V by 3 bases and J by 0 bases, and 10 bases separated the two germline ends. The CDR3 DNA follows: TGTGCCAGCAGCCAGAGGGTCCCAAGCACAGATACGCAGTATTTT. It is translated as CASSQRVPSTDTQYF.

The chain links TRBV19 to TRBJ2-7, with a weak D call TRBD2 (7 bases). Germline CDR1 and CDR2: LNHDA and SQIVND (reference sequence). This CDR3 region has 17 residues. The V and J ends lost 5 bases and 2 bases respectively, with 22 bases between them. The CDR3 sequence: CASSDPRGGQGTYEQYF. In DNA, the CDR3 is TGTGCCAGTAGTGACCCTCGGGGAGGGCAGGGGACCTACGAGCAGTACTTC.

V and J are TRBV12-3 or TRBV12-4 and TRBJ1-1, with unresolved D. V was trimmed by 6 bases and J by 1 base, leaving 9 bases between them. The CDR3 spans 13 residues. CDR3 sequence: CASSSGWNTEAFF. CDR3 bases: TGTGCCAGCAGCTCCGGGTGGAACACTGAAGCTTTCTTT.

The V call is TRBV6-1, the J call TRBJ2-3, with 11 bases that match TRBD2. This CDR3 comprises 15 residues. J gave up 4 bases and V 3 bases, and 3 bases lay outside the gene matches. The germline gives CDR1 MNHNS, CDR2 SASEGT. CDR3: CASSEIAGGADTQYF. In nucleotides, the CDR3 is TGTGCCAGCAGTGAGATAGCGGGAGGGGCAGATACGCAGTATTTT.

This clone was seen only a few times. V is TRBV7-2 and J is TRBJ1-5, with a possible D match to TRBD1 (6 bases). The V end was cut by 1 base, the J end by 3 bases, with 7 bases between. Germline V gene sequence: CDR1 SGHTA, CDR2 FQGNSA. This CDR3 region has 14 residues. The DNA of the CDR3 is TGTGCCAGCAGCTTAGACAGGGACAATCAGCCCCAGCATTTT. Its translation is CASSLDRDNQPQHF.

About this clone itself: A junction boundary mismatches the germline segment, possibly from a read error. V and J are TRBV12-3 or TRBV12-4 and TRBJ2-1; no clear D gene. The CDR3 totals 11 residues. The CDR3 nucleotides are TGTGCCAGCAGTTTAAATGGCGAGCGGTTCTTC. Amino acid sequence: CASSLNGERFF.